The following is a T cell receptor (beta chain) sequence with its context. This entry belongs to a study of CD8 T cells in Susac syndrome. Trimming took 2 bases from V and 5 from J, leaving 4 bases between them. This CDR3 is 12 amino acids long. From germline, CDR1 is MNHEY and CDR2 SVGAGI. Negative isolation yielded the CD8+ and CD4+ T cells, while FACS enriched the TEMRA cells. Reverse transcription of roughly 0.5 to 1 ug RNA used random hexamers. TCRdb reanalysed the immunoSEQ multiplex PCR reads using MiXCR and keeps one entry per CDR3 protein. The sample lists roughly 170,000 distinct CDR3 sequences, 90% to 95% occurring once.

Sequencing was done on a sample of CD4+ T cells from PBMCs. The TCR was taken from a human donor with multiple sclerosis. V and J are TRBV6-5 and TRBJ2-1; D is uncertain. The CDR3 DNA reads TGTGCCAGCAGTTACAGGCACAATGAGCAGTTCTTC. Translation gives CASSYRHNEQFF.